The 31 T cell receptor beta chains reported below all come from one sample, sequenced in a study of shared clonotypes between healthy human individuals. Terminally differentiated effector memory CD45RA+ cells were excluded by CCR7 positive selection of CD45RO-negative cells. Clones were sequenced by immunoSEQ multiplex PCR, and TCRdb holds only the in-frame ones, with some missing. The sample has hundreds of thousands of clones, 80% to 95% seen once. The sequencing input was naive CD8+ T cells sorted from blood. These receptors came from a man aged 30 to 45 in good health.

The rearrangement links TRBV7-8 to TRBJ2-1, with TRBD1 identical over 10 bases. Unmatched junction bases numbered 15, after V lost 7 bases and J lost 9 bases. There are 16 residues in the CDR3. Germline V gene data show CDR1 as SGHVS and CDR2 as FQNEAQ. The chain's CDR3 is CASILDVGTGVGEQFF. As DNA, the CDR3 is TGTGCCAGCATACTAGACGTCGGGACAGGGGTGGGTGAGCAGTTCTTC. Combining the CDR3 with reference TRBV7-8 and TRBJ2-1 gives the whole variable domain GAGVSQSPRYKVAKRGQDVALRCDPISGHVSLFWYQQALGQGPEFLTYFQNEAQLDKSGLPSDRFFAERPEGSVSTLKIQRTQQEDSAVYLCASILDVGTGVGEQFFGPGTRLTVL.

The chain couples TRBV29-1 to TRBJ1-2; D gene ambiguous. The CDR3 runs to 14 residues. The V end was cut by 1 base, the J end by 3 bases, with 12 bases between. The germline V gene encodes CDR1 SQVTM and CDR2 ANQGSEA. CDR3 region: CSVEGGWGDYGYTF. In nucleotides, the CDR3 is TGCAGCGTTGAAGGTGGCTGGGGAGACTATGGCTACACCTTC.

The J gene is TRBJ2-7, the V gene TRBV5-6; tentatively, D is TRBD2 (5 bases). The CDR3 consists of 14 residues. CDR1 and CDR2 (germline): SGHDT, YYEEEE. Trimming pared 0 bases from V and 0 bases from J, leaving 7 bases between. In DNA form, the CDR3 reads TGTGCCAGCAGCTTGGAAGGGAGCTCCTACGAGCAGTACTTC. This translates into CASSLEGSSYEQYF. Variable domain in full (rest from reference TRBV5-6 and TRBJ2-7): DAGVTQSPTHLIKTRGQQVTLRCSPKSGHDTVSWYQQALGQGPQFIFQYYEEEERQRGNFPDRFSGHQFPNYSSELNVNALLLGDSALYLCASSLEGSSYEQYFGPGTRLTVT.

On this clone: Other DNA sequences within the sample encode an identical CDR3. The chain uses TRBV7-9 and TRBJ2-3; the match to TRBD1 covers 7 bases. This CDR3 spans 15 amino acids. Germline V gene data show CDR1 as SEHNR and CDR2 as FQNEAQ (reference sequence). After removal of 3 bases from V and 2 bases from J, the junction contained 5 bases not matched to a gene. CDR3 in amino acids: CASSLRTGATDTQYF. The CDR3 region has the DNA TGTGCCAGCAGCTTGAGGACAGGAGCCACAGATACGCAGTATTTT.

The rearrangement uses TRBV9 and TRBJ2-1; D perhaps matches TRBD2 (5 bases). V was cut by 3 bases and J by 9 bases, with 13 bases left in between. The CDR3 has 13 amino acids. Germline V gene sequence: CDR1 SGDLS, CDR2 YYNGEE. Here the CDR3 reads CASSAHTRAEQFF. The CDR3 DNA follows: TGTGCCAGCAGCGCCCATACTAGGGCTGAGCAGTTCTTC.

The chain combines TRBV25-1 with TRBJ2-1; TRBD2 matches 12 bases. After removal of 3 bases from V and 7 bases from J, the junction contained 13 bases not matched to a gene. The CDR3 is 18 residues long. Germline CDR1 and CDR2: MGHDK and SYGVNS. The CDR3 region has the DNA TGTGCCAGCAGTGACCAGACTAGCGGGAGTCTCTTGGGAAATGAGCAGTTCTTC. Translation gives CASSDQTSGSLLGNEQFF. The whole variable domain, remainder taken from reference TRBV25-1 and TRBJ2-1, is EADIYQTPRYLVIGTGKKITLECSQTMGHDKMYWYQQDPGMELHLIHYSYGVNSTEKGDLSSESTVSRIRTEHFPLTLESARPSHTSQYLCASSDQTSGSLLGNEQFFGPGTRLTVL.

The J gene is TRBJ1-1, the V gene TRBV7-9; D ambiguous. V lost 3 bases, J lost 3 bases, and 11 bases lay in between. Per the germline V gene, CDR1 is SEHNR and CDR2 is FQNEAQ (reference sequence). The CDR3 loop spans 14 amino acids. The CDR3: CASSFPADYTEAFF. DNA for the CDR3: TGTGCCAGCAGCTTCCCGGCCGACTACACTGAAGCTTTCTTT.

V and J are TRBV29-1 and TRBJ2-5; 8 bases map to TRBD1. The CDR3 loop spans 14 amino acids. Trimming at V came to 6 bases and at J to 3 bases, leaving 9 bases not matched to a gene. Germline lookup yields CDR1 SQVTM and CDR2 ANQGSEA. This CDR3 is CSVETGVSKETQYF. In DNA, the CDR3 is TGCAGCGTCGAGACAGGGGTTAGCAAAGAGACCCAGTACTTC.

This chain connects TRBV20-1 to TRBJ1-1; no definite D call. The germline gives CDR1 DFQATT, CDR2 SNEGSKA (reference sequence). V lost 3 bases and J 5 bases, leaving 7 bases between the germline ends. The CDR3 runs to 11 residues. The CDR3 loop is CSASSGTEAFF. The CDR3 region has the DNA TGCAGTGCTAGTAGTGGGACTGAAGCTTTCTTT.

The rearrangement links TRBV30 to TRBJ2-7, with a weak D call TRBD2 (6 bases). The CDR3 covers 13 residues. Germline lookup yields CDR1 GTSNPN and CDR2 SVGIG (reference sequence). Between the trimmed V and J ends, which lost 2 bases and 0 bases, there was a span of 8 bases. For the CDR3, the DNA is TGTGCCTGGAGTCACGGGAGCTCCTACGAGCAGTACTTC. Amino acid sequence: CAWSHGSSYEQYF.

The chain carries TRBV9 and TRBJ2-5; D perhaps matches TRBD2 (6 bases). Germline CDR1 and CDR2: SGDLS and YYNGEE. V was shortened by 4 bases and J by 1 base, with 17 bases between the two germline ends. The CDR3 sequence is 16 residues long. The CDR3 region is CASSPWDFPSQETQYF. CDR3 sequence (DNA): TGTGCCAGCAGCCCCTGGGACTTCCCTTCCCAAGAGACCCAGTACTTC. Using reference TRBV9 and TRBJ2-5 for the parts outside the CDR3, the full variable domain is DSGVTQTPKHLITATGQRVTLRCSPRSGDLSVYWYQQSLDQGLQFLIQYYNGEERAKGNILERFSAQQFPDLHSELNLSSLELGDSALYFCASSPWDFPSQETQYFGPGTRLLVL.

Of note for this clone: The sample has other DNA sequences that encode this CDR3 too. The rearrangement links TRBV10-2 to TRBJ2-1, with 7 bases lining up with TRBD2. The junction had 13 bases not matched to a gene; V was cut back by 5 bases and J by 9 bases. This CDR3 spans 15 amino acids. Germline V gene lookup returns CDR1 WSHSY and CDR2 SAAADI. CDR3 in amino acids: CASSIEREGRGEQFF. DNA of the CDR3: TGCGCCAGCAGTATCGAGAGGGAGGGGCGGGGTGAGCAGTTCTTC.

This clone came up a few times. This chain links TRBV15 with TRBJ1-5; unclear D gene. CDR1 and CDR2 from the germline V gene are LNHNV and YYDKDF (reference sequence). The V gene lost 1 base and the J gene lost 2 bases, with 12 bases spanning the gap. The CDR3 is made up of 16 amino acids. This CDR3 reads CATSRGAVEGNQPQHF. Written as DNA, the CDR3 is TGTGCCACCAGCAGAGGGGCCGTCGAAGGCAATCAGCCCCAGCATTTT.

The rearrangement uses TRBV6-5 and TRBJ2-5, with 7 bases fitting TRBD2. CDR3 length: 13 amino acids. The V and J ends lost 8 bases and 4 bases, in that order; junction bases with no gene match: 7. Germline assignment: CDR1 MNHEY and CDR2 SVGAGI. The CDR3 region is CASSTGGGETQYF. DNA for the CDR3: TGTGCCAGCTCGACGGGGGGTGGAGAGACCCAGTACTTC.

This chain connects TRBV9 to TRBJ2-1, with 9 bases aligning to TRBD2. Germline values: CDR1 SGDLS, CDR2 YYNGEE. This CDR3 has 16 residues. V shed 4 bases and J 2 bases; nucleotides not matched to a gene: 7. The CDR3 DNA reads as TGTGCCAGCAGCCCCCAGCTAGCGGGGACCTACAATGAGCAGTTCTTC. This gives the protein CASSPQLAGTYNEQFF.

This clone was seen once. In nucleotides, the CDR3 is TGCAGCGTTGAGATCAGGGACCCCCTACAAGAGACCCAGTACTTC. This sequence encodes CSVEIRDPLQETQYF. The rearrangement joins TRBV29-1 to TRBJ2-5; perhaps D is TRBD1 or TRBD2 (5 bases each). Germline CDR1 SQVTM, CDR2 ANQGSEA. The germline V and J ends were trimmed by 3 bases and 2 bases, with 16 bases remaining between them. This CDR3 contains 15 residues.

V usage is TRBV2 and J usage is TRBJ2-5; 9 bases are a match to TRBD2. The ends lost 10 bases at V and 4 bases at J; junction bases unmatched: 10. The CDR3 contains 14 residues. Germline loops: CDR1 SNHLY, CDR2 FYNNEI. CDR3 in amino acids: CATPGGRAPETQYF. CDR3 in DNA: TGTGCCACCCCTGGCGGGAGGGCCCCAGAGACCCAGTACTTC.

This sequence joins TRBV27 and TRBJ1-1, with D hard to call. V dropped 4 bases and J dropped 0 bases, with 6 bases sitting between them. Germline CDR1 MNHEY, CDR2 SMNVEV (reference sequence). There are 13 residues in the CDR3. The CDR3 reads CASSSWVNTEAFF. Here the CDR3 DNA reads TGTGCCAGCAGTTCTTGGGTGAACACTGAAGCTTTCTTT.

This clone was seen just once. The chain has TRBV28 and TRBJ2-7; TRBD1 might be the D (6 bases). Trimming took 6 bases from V and 3 from J, leaving 9 bases between them. This CDR3 contains 12 residues. The germline V gene has CDR1 MDHEN and CDR2 SYDVKM. The CDR3 reads CASRNRDYEQYF. CDR3 sequence (DNA): TGTGCCAGCAGGAACAGGGACTACGAGCAGTACTTC.

This chain joins TRBV13 and TRBJ2-7; D may be TRBD2 (5 bases). With 5 bases removed from V and 3 bases from J, the gap between germline ends came to 11 bases. CDR1 and CDR2 (germline): PRHDT, FYEKMQ (reference sequence). The CDR3 consists of 13 residues. For the CDR3, the DNA is TGTGCCAGCAGCCGCCGGGAAGTCTACGAGCAGTACTTC. Translation gives CASSRREVYEQYF. The whole variable domain, remainder taken from reference TRBV13 and TRBJ2-7, is AAGVIQSPRHLIKEKRETATLKCYPIPRHDTVYWYQQGPGQDPQFLISFYEKMQSDKGSIPDRFSAQQFSDYHSELNMSSLELGDSALYFCASSRREVYEQYFGPGTRLTVT.

Concerning this clone itself: Other DNA sequences within the sample encode an identical CDR3. The chain uses TRBV7-9 and TRBJ2-7; the D gene is possibly TRBD1 (5 bases). The germline gives CDR1 SEHNR, CDR2 FQNEAQ (reference sequence). Trimming removed 1 base from V and 3 bases from J, with 7 bases in between. CDR3 length: 13 residues. The CDR3 region is CASSLEQGYEQYF. CDR3 nucleotides: TGTGCCAGCAGCTTAGAGCAGGGCTACGAGCAGTACTTC. The whole variable domain, filled in from reference TRBV7-9 and TRBJ2-7, reads DTGVSQNPRHKITKRGQNVTFRCDPISEHNRLYWYRQTLGQGPEFLTYFQNEAQLEKSRLLSDRFSAERPKGSFSTLEIQRTEQGDSAMYLCASSLEQGYEQYFGPGTRLTVT.

The rearrangement joins TRBV9 to TRBJ2-1, with a possible D match to TRBD1 (5 bases). V shed 1 base and J shed 7 bases, with 24 bases lying between them. The CDR3 totals 18 residues. CDR1 and CDR2 from the germline V gene are SGDLS and YYNGEE. CDR3 loop: CASSVKGLSLPGQNEQFF. CDR3 DNA sequence: TGTGCCAGCAGCGTAAAGGGCCTCTCACTCCCCGGACAAAATGAGCAGTTCTTC.

V and J are TRBV11-2 and TRBJ2-3; TRBD2 aligns across 7 bases. Germline assignment: CDR1 SGHAT and CDR2 FQNNGV. The CDR3 length is 18 residues. V trimming: 0 bases; J trimming: 3 bases; junction bases outside the gene matches: 12. CDR3 region: CASSLDVWGRAYTDTQYF. The CDR3 bases are TGTGCCAGCAGCTTAGACGTATGGGGGAGGGCCTATACAGATACGCAGTATTTT. The variable domain in full, completed from reference TRBV11-2 and TRBJ2-3, reads EAGVAQSPRYKIIEKRQSVAFWCNPISGHATLYWYQQILGQGPKLLIQFQNNGVVDDSQLPKDRFSAERLKGVDSTLKIQPAKLEDSAVYLCASSLDVWGRAYTDTQYFGPGTRLTVL.

The chain uses TRBV9 and TRBJ2-1; D is uncertain. The V gene lost 0 bases and the J gene lost 4 bases, with 8 bases spanning the gap. This CDR3 comprises 14 residues. From germline, CDR1 is SGDLS and CDR2 YYNGEE. Here the CDR3 DNA reads TGTGCCAGCAGCGTAGAAGGTTTGTACAATGAGCAGTTCTTC. Protein product: CASSVEGLYNEQFF.

V and J are TRBV2 and TRBJ1-5; no firm D call. Germline V lookup: CDR1 SNHLY, CDR2 FYNNEI. This CDR3 is 17 amino acids long. Trimming stripped 5 bases from V and 1 base from J, with 18 bases between. The CDR3 DNA sequence: TGTGCCAGCAGTCACTCCTTGACCGGCACCAGCAATCAGCCCCAGCATTTT. Protein product: CASSHSLTGTSNQPQHF.

With respect to this clone: This sample also contains other DNA sequences that code for the same CDR3. The chain is built from TRBV27 and TRBJ2-1; 11 bases match TRBD1. The CDR3 length is 15 residues. The J segment lost 7 bases and the V segment lost 3 bases, leaving 5 bases of the junction unmatched. Germline lookup yields CDR1 MNHEY and CDR2 SMNVEV (reference sequence). The CDR3 DNA reads TGTGCCAGCAGTTTGGGGACAGGGGGAAGGAATGAGCAGTTCTTC. It encodes CASSLGTGGRNEQFF.

J is TRBJ2-5 and V is TRBV5-1; D not resolved. Germline V gene lookup returns CDR1 SGHRS and CDR2 YFSETQ. The ends were cut back, 0 bases at V and 4 bases at J, with 16 bases in the middle. This CDR3 has 16 residues. Here the CDR3 reads CASSLELGSSVETQYF. CDR3 bases: TGCGCCAGCAGCTTGGAGCTCGGATCGAGTGTAGAGACCCAGTACTTC.

The chain combines TRBV7-9 with TRBJ1-2, with TRBD1 identical over 10 bases. Germline loops: CDR1 SEHNR, CDR2 FQNEAQ (reference sequence). The J segment lost 5 bases and the V segment lost 4 bases, leaving 4 bases of the junction unmatched. This CDR3 contains 14 residues. The DNA for the CDR3 is TGTGCCAGCAGCTCATCGGGACAGGGGTATGGCTACACCTTC. This sequence encodes CASSSSGQGYGYTF. Together with reference TRBV7-9 and TRBJ1-2, the CDR3 gives the full variable domain: DTGVSQNPRHKITKRGQNVTFRCDPISEHNRLYWYRQTLGQGPEFLTYFQNEAQLEKSRLLSDRFSAERPKGSFSTLEIQRTEQGDSAMYLCASSSSGQGYGYTFGSGTRLTVV.

This chain uses TRBV25-1 with TRBJ1-1; 7 nucleotides match TRBD1. Unmatched junction bases numbered 9, after V lost 5 bases and J lost 6 bases. The CDR3 spans 14 residues. Germline loops: CDR1 MGHDK, CDR2 SYGVNS. The CDR3 reads CASSFTGAFSEAFF. DNA of the CDR3: TGTGCCAGCAGTTTTACAGGGGCCTTCTCTGAAGCTTTCTTT. Using reference TRBV25-1 and TRBJ1-1 for the parts outside the CDR3, the full variable domain is EADIYQTPRYLVIGTGKKITLECSQTMGHDKMYWYQQDPGMELHLIHYSYGVNSTEKGDLSSESTVSRIRTEHFPLTLESARPSHTSQYLCASSFTGAFSEAFFGQGTRLTVV.

This rearrangement joins TRBV2 to TRBJ1-2; D not resolved. The CDR3 loop spans 11 amino acids. Trimming cost V 8 bases and J 1 base, with 5 bases left between them. Germline CDR1 reads SNHLY; CDR2 reads FYNNEI. CDR3 nucleotides: TGTGCCAGCCCAGATAACTATGGCTACACCTTC. Protein product: CASPDNYGYTF.

The chain employs TRBV15 and TRBJ2-7, with D unresolved. The CDR3 has 14 residues. V lost 1 base, J lost 6 bases, and 13 bases lay in between. Germline CDR1 is LNHNV and CDR2 is YYDKDF (reference sequence). The CDR3 protein is CATSRAGVGSEQYF. CDR3 in DNA: TGTGCCACCAGCAGAGCGGGTGTTGGTTCCGAGCAGTACTTC.